These T cell receptor beta chains were read from a single sample in a study of CD8 T cells in ankylosing spondylitis. Each CDR3 protein gets one entry after TCRdb re-called the 5' RACE reads with MiXCR. The repertoire has approximately 440,000 distinct CDR3 sequences, about a sixth of them found once; the top ten carry 1%. Sequenced sample: blood, either unsorted or a sorted T cell fraction (not recorded which). Every receptor here comes from a male donor with ankylosing spondylitis. CDR3s include the opening cysteine and the closing phenylalanine or tryptophan. The order of the fields is clone size, V gene, D gene, J gene, CDR3 protein, CDR3 DNA. D genes are given only for firm matches. Clone sizes are given selectively: once, few, many, or a class where the clone is expanded.

size: few; V: TRBV9; D: TRBD2; J: TRBJ2-7; CDR3: CASSVGRTSGSYEQYF; DNA: TGTGCCAGCAGCGTAGGGAGGACTAGCGGTTCCTACGAGCAGTACTTC
size: NA; V: TRBV3-1; D: NA; J: TRBJ2-3; CDR3: CASSRSRDTQYF; DNA: TGTGCCAGCAGCCGATCAAGAGATACGCAGTATTTT
size: NA; V: TRBV29-1; D: NA; J: TRBJ2-7; CDR3: CSAQSSYEQYF; DNA: TGCAGCGCCCAAAGCTCCTACGAGCAGTACTTC
size: few; V: TRBV20-1; D: NA; J: TRBJ2-5; CDR3: CSAQGETQYF; DNA: TGCAGTGCTCAAGGGGAGACCCAGTACTTC
size: many; V: TRBV29-1; D: NA; J: TRBJ2-7; CDR3: CSVEDRDNYEQYF; DNA: TGCAGCGTTGAAGATCGGGACAACTACGAGCAGTACTTC
size: many; V: TRBV27; D: TRBD1; J: TRBJ1-4; CDR3: CASSLSGRGNEKLFF; DNA: TGTGCCAGCAGTTTATCGGGCAGGGGGAATGAAAAACTGTTTTTT
size: few; V: TRBV3-1; D: NA; J: TRBJ1-2; CDR3: CASSQGRQARGYTF; DNA: TGTGCCAGCAGCCAAGGGCGACAGGCACGGGGCTACACCTTC
size: NA; V: TRBV19; D: TRBD1; J: TRBJ2-3; CDR3: CASSRTPQGVLADTQYF; DNA: TGTGCCAGTAGTAGGACCCCCCAGGGGGTTTTGGCAGATACGCAGTATTTT
size: few; V: TRBV5-6; D: TRBD2; J: TRBJ2-4; CDR3: CASSWGLAGGLAKNIQYF; DNA: TGTGCCAGCAGCTGGGGACTAGCGGGCGGTCTAGCCAAAAACATTCAGTACTTC
size: few; V: TRBV20-1; D: TRBD1; J: TRBJ2-3; CDR3: CSATDRVKDTQYF; DNA: TGCAGTGCTACGGACAGGGTGAAAGATACGCAGTATTTT
size: NA; V: TRBV7-2; D: NA; J: TRBJ2-1; CDR3: CASNPGAGYNEQFF; DNA: TGTGCCAGCAACCCAGGGGCGGGGTACAATGAGCAGTTCTTC
size: few; V: TRBV12-3/TRBV12-4; D: NA; J: TRBJ1-2; CDR3: CASSLGAGPYGYTF; DNA: TGTGCCAGCAGTTTAGGGGCAGGTCCCTATGGCTACACCTTC
size: many; V: TRBV29-1; D: TRBD1; J: TRBJ1-1; CDR3: CSVVRGLSSEAFF; DNA: TGCAGCGTTGTTAGGGGGCTGTCTTCAGAAGCTTTCTTT
size: few; V: TRBV28; D: NA; J: TRBJ2-1; CDR3: CASSYSVSYNEQFF; DNA: TGTGCCAGCAGCTACTCGGTTTCCTACAATGAGCAGTTCTTC
size: NA; V: TRBV12-3/TRBV12-4; D: NA; J: TRBJ1-2; CDR3: CASSLGQAHGYTF; DNA: TGTGCCAGCAGTTTAGGGCAGGCCCATGGCTACACCTTC
size: NA; V: TRBV11-2; D: TRBD1; J: TRBJ2-5; CDR3: CASSFLGQGGKETQYF; DNA: TGTGCCAGCAGCTTCTTAGGACAGGGAGGAAAAGAGACCCAGTACTTC
size: NA; V: TRBV12-3/TRBV12-4; D: NA; J: TRBJ1-5; CDR3: CASSLKVGSNQPQHF; DNA: TGTGCCAGCAGTTTGAAGGTTGGAAGCAATCAGCCCCAGCATTTT
size: NA; V: TRBV11-3; D: NA; J: TRBJ1-1; CDR3: CASRWQHYTEAFF; DNA: TGTGCCAGCCGATGGCAGCATTACACTGAAGCTTTCTTT
size: many; V: TRBV6-1; D: NA; J: TRBJ1-1; CDR3: CASSLQRARPAGTEAFF; DNA: TGTGCCAGCAGCCTCCAGCGGGCAAGGCCAGCGGGCACTGAAGCTTTCTTT
size: many; V: TRBV10-1; D: NA; J: TRBJ2-3; CDR3: CASSLRDKKETQYF; DNA: TGCGCCAGCAGCCTCCGGGACAAAAAGGAGACGCAGTATTTT
size: NA; V: TRBV6-1; D: NA; J: TRBJ2-3; CDR3: CASSDGGGGTDTQYF; DNA: TGTGCCAGCAGTGATGGTGGCGGGGGCACAGATACGCAGTATTTT
size: NA; V: TRBV29-1; D: NA; J: TRBJ1-2; CDR3: CSVEERQGLYGYTF; DNA: TGCAGCGTTGAAGAAAGGCAGGGCCTCTATGGCTACACCTTC
size: few; V: TRBV12-3/TRBV12-4; D: TRBD1; J: TRBJ1-1; CDR3: CASSSQGARTEAFF; DNA: TGTGCCAGCAGTTCACAGGGGGCACGAACTGAAGCTTTCTTT
size: NA; V: TRBV6-5; D: NA; J: TRBJ2-7; CDR3: CASSYSTSSYEQYF; DNA: TGTGCCAGCAGTTACTCGACGAGCTCCTACGAGCAGTACTTC
size: many; V: TRBV6-6; D: NA; J: TRBJ2-5; CDR3: CASSYSGQETQYF; DNA: TGTGCCAGCAGTTACTCCGGGCAAGAGACCCAGTACTTC
size: NA; V: TRBV12-3/TRBV12-4; D: NA; J: TRBJ1-1; CDR3: CASSLGQGLSDFF; DNA: TGTGCCAGCAGTTTAGGTCAGGGTCTCTCTGATTTCTTT
size: few; V: TRBV18; D: NA; J: TRBJ1-1; CDR3: CASSPPVGGKNTEAFF; DNA: TGTGCCAGCTCACCACCGGTGGGGGGGAAGAACACTGAAGCTTTCTTT
size: few; V: TRBV25-1; D: NA; J: TRBJ1-3; CDR3: CASRDSPGDTIYF; DNA: TGTGCCAGCCGGGACTCACCGGGGGACACCATATATTTT
size: many; V: TRBV18; D: NA; J: TRBJ1-1; CDR3: CASSPQGANTEAFF; DNA: TGTGCCAGCTCACCACAGGGTGCGAACACTGAAGCTTTCTTT
size: few; V: TRBV6-1; D: TRBD1; J: TRBJ2-3; CDR3: CASRRDRGRGSPDTQYF; DNA: TGTGCCAGCAGGCGGGACAGGGGGCGCGGTTCACCCGATACGCAGTATTTT
size: few; V: TRBV6-2/TRBV6-3; D: NA; J: TRBJ2-2; CDR3: CASSYRQGHKDTGELFF; DNA: TGTGCCAGCAGTTATAGGCAGGGGCACAAGGACACCGGGGAGCTGTTTTTT
size: NA; V: TRBV4-1; D: TRBD1; J: TRBJ2-7; CDR3: CASSHPGTGDPEQYF; DNA: TGCGCCAGCAGCCACCCCGGGACAGGTGATCCCGAGCAGTACTTC
size: few; V: TRBV20-1; D: NA; J: TRBJ1-3; CDR3: CSARPGHGNTIYF; DNA: TGCAGTGCTAGACCGGGACATGGAAACACCATATATTTT
size: NA; V: TRBV5-6; D: NA; J: TRBJ1-1; CDR3: CASSLERGVGTEAFF; DNA: TGTGCCAGCAGCTTGGAACGGGGAGTGGGCACTGAAGCTTTCTTT
size: many; V: TRBV12-3/TRBV12-4; D: NA; J: TRBJ1-1; CDR3: CASSFRVGNTEAFF; DNA: TGTGCCAGCAGTTTCAGGGTGGGGAACACTGAAGCTTTCTTT
size: NA; V: TRBV5-1; D: NA; J: TRBJ2-1; CDR3: CASNWTPQNNEQFF; DNA: TGCGCCAGCAACTGGACCCCACAAAACAATGAGCAGTTCTTC
size: few; V: TRBV20-1; D: TRBD2; J: TRBJ2-7; CDR3: CSARDPAREQYEQYF; DNA: TGCAGTGCTAGAGATCCCGCGCGGGAGCAGTACGAGCAGTACTTC
size: NA; V: TRBV19; D: TRBD1; J: TRBJ2-7; CDR3: CATTEAGQGHYEQYF; DNA: TGTGCCACCACGGAGGCGGGACAGGGTCACTACGAGCAGTACTTC
size: NA; V: TRBV5-1; D: NA; J: TRBJ1-6; CDR3: CASSGLGTGNSPLHF; DNA: TGCGCCAGCAGCGGTTTGGGTACAGGGAATTCACCCCTCCACTTT
size: NA; V: TRBV15; D: TRBD2; J: TRBJ2-2; CDR3: CATSRNQNSGSGVVFF; DNA: TGTGCCACCAGCAGAAACCAAAATAGCGGGAGCGGGGTAGTGTTTTTT
size: NA; V: TRBV6-6; D: NA; J: TRBJ2-5; CDR3: CASGRRQETQYF; DNA: TGTGCCAGCGGAAGGCGCCAAGAGACCCAGTACTTC
size: few; V: TRBV18; D: NA; J: TRBJ2-3; CDR3: CASSPPGWETDTQYF; DNA: TGTGCCAGCTCACCACCGGGGTGGGAGACAGATACGCAGTATTTT
size: NA; V: TRBV7-9; D: TRBD1; J: TRBJ1-1; CDR3: CASSSLDRGSTEASF; DNA: TGTGCCAGCAGCTCACTAGACAGGGGGAGTACTGAAGCTTCCTTT
size: NA; V: TRBV5-1; D: TRBD1; J: TRBJ2-5; CDR3: CASRPTGGSETQYF; DNA: TGCGCCAGCAGGCCGACAGGGGGCTCGGAGACCCAGTACTTC
size: few; V: TRBV16; D: TRBD2; J: TRBJ2-5; CDR3: CASSPPGLAEETQYF; DNA: TGTGCCAGCAGTCCTCCGGGACTAGCAGAAGAGACCCAGTACTTC
size: few; V: TRBV5-1; D: TRBD2; J: TRBJ2-3; CDR3: CASSLDPGGGNLDTQYF; DNA: TGCGCCAGCAGCTTGGACCCGGGAGGAGGGAATTTGGATACGCAGTATTTT
size: NA; V: TRBV21-1; D: NA; J: TRBJ2-7; CDR3: CASSKVATGYEQYF; DNA: TGTGCCAGCAGCAAGGTCGCGACAGGGTACGAGCAGTACTTC
size: many; V: TRBV12-3/TRBV12-4; D: TRBD1; J: TRBJ2-7; CDR3: CASSPGQGTYEQYF; DNA: TGTGCCAGCAGCCCGGGACAGGGGACCTACGAGCAGTACTTC
size: few; V: TRBV24-1; D: TRBD2; J: TRBJ2-1; CDR3: CATSDPPGPRGSGGDEQFF; DNA: TGTGCCACCAGTGATCCCCCCGGACCCCGGGGTAGCGGGGGGGATGAGCAGTTCTTC
size: NA; V: TRBV10-3; D: TRBD2; J: TRBJ2-3; CDR3: CAISGGLAAASTDTQYF; DNA: TGTGCCATCAGTGGGGGACTAGCGGCCGCTAGCACAGATACGCAGTATTTT
size: NA; V: TRBV6-2/TRBV6-3; D: NA; J: TRBJ2-7; CDR3: CASTKTASYEQYF; DNA: TGTGCCAGCACCAAGACAGCTTCCTACGAGCAGTACTTC
size: NA; V: TRBV3-1; D: TRBD2; J: TRBJ2-5; CDR3: CASSHKRGPGLETQYF; DNA: TGTGCCAGCAGCCATAAGCGGGGGCCGGGGCTGGAGACCCAGTACTTC
size: NA; V: TRBV5-1; D: NA; J: TRBJ2-7; CDR3: CASSQLPPTGSYEQYF; DNA: TGCGCCAGCAGCCAACTGCCTCCGACGGGCTCCTACGAGCAGTACTTC
size: few; V: TRBV24-1; D: NA; J: TRBJ1-2; CDR3: CATSLGGYTF; DNA: TGTGCCACCAGCCTAGGAGGCTACACCTTC
size: few; V: TRBV7-6; D: NA; J: TRBJ2-1; CDR3: CASSLSVLDYNEQFF; DNA: TGTGCCAGCAGCTTATCAGTGCTAGATTACAATGAGCAGTTCTTC
size: many; V: TRBV10-3; D: TRBD1; J: TRBJ2-7; CDR3: CAISESGTGGLDEQYF; DNA: TGTGCCATCAGTGAGTCCGGGACAGGGGGCTTGGACGAGCAGTACTTC
size: NA; V: TRBV12-3/TRBV12-4; D: TRBD2; J: TRBJ2-2; CDR3: CASSLGTSGATGELFF; DNA: TGTGCCAGCAGTTTAGGGACTAGCGGGGCCACCGGGGAGCTGTTTTTT